One sample yielded the 24 T cell receptor beta chains listed below, sequenced in a study of cytomegalovirus exposure and HLA in healthy donors (dated by TCRdb to about 2017). The library was made by the immunoSEQ multiplex PCR assay. The multiplex PCR relied on a mix of 60 forward primers for TCR Vbeta segments and 13 reverse primers for TCR Jbeta segments. Entries here come from immuneACCESS through TCRdb and include only in-frame sequences with V and J called. Some clones fail to appear in such tables; in the studies checked, an unresolved V gene covers under half of the shortfall, and the cause of the remainder is unknown. This sample holds roughly 120,000 clones; 86% were observed only once. The biggest ten clones account for around 2% of the sample. Sequenced material: PBMCs. The receptors shown here come from a man in his forties in good health and CMV-seronegative.

The chain combines TRBV13 with TRBJ2-7; no definite D call. Germline values: CDR1 PRHDT, CDR2 FYEKMQ (reference sequence). With 3 bases removed from V and 2 bases from J, the gap between germline ends came to 11 bases. This CDR3 has 14 residues. The CDR3 sequence: CASSLGRQTYEQYF. In DNA form, the CDR3 reads TGTGCCAGCAGCTTGGGCAGGCAAACCTACGAGCAGTACTTC.

The chain links TRBV5-1 to TRBJ2-3; TRBD2 agrees at 10 bases. J was trimmed by 0 bases and V by 3 bases; bases with no gene match: 7. From germline, CDR1 is SGHRS and CDR2 YFSETQ. The CDR3 loop spans 17 amino acids. The CDR3 sequence is CASSSFSGGASTDTQYF. CDR3 bases: TGCGCCAGCAGCTCGTTCAGCGGGGGGGCGAGCACAGATACGCAGTATTTT.

This clone was counted a few times. The V gene is TRBV6-5, the J gene TRBJ1-1, with unresolved D. V lost 7 bases to trimming and J lost 1 base, with 10 bases between them. Germline V gene sequence: CDR1 MNHEY, CDR2 SVGAGI. The CDR3 totals 13 residues. The CDR3 sequence is CASTARGNTEAFF. CDR3 bases: TGTGCCAGCACAGCCCGAGGGAACACTGAAGCTTTCTTT.

This chain uses TRBV30 with TRBJ2-7; 10 bases fit TRBD1. The CDR3 is 13 residues long. CDR1 and CDR2 from the germline V gene are GTSNPN and SVGIG (reference sequence). Trimming removed 4 bases from V and 11 bases from J; junction bases left unmatched: 11. CDR3 protein: CAWTAGTGARKYF. The CDR3 coding sequence is TGTGCCTGGACCGCCGGGACAGGGGCTCGGAAGTACTTC.

The chain combines TRBV27 with TRBJ1-1, with 7 bases identical to TRBD1. The CDR3 has 13 residues. The ends lost 6 bases at V and 4 bases at J; junction bases unmatched: 5. Per germline, CDR1 MNHEY and CDR2 SMNVEV (reference sequence). This CDR3 reads CASSVGTVTEAFF. The CDR3 region has the DNA TGTGCCAGCAGCGTCGGGACAGTCACTGAAGCTTTCTTT.

The J gene is TRBJ1-2, the V gene TRBV6-5; TRBD1 matches 9 bases. With 6 bases clipped from V and 2 bases from J, the junction kept 4 bases outside the gene matches. This CDR3 comprises 14 residues. The germline V gene encodes CDR1 MNHEY and CDR2 SVGAGI. As DNA, the CDR3 is TGTGCCAGCAGCCCGGGACAGGGAAACTATGGCTACACCTTC. It is translated as CASSPGQGNYGYTF.

This chain uses TRBV9 with TRBJ1-2; 8 positions match TRBD1. J gave up 6 bases and V 0 bases, and 7 bases lay outside the gene matches. Germline loops: CDR1 SGDLS, CDR2 YYNGEE. The CDR3 sequence is 15 residues long. DNA of the CDR3: TGTGCCAGCAGCGTAGTAAGGACAGGGATAAATGGCTACACCTTC. Its translation: CASSVVRTGINGYTF.

The genes are TRBV5-1 and TRBJ1-6; 8 bases line up with TRBD1. The V segment lost 3 bases and the J segment 9 bases; nucleotides outside the gene matches: 8. The V gene's germline CDR1 is SGHRS and CDR2 YFSETQ. The CDR3 has 15 residues. The CDR3 coding sequence is TGCGCCAGCAGCTCCGGACAGGGAGTAGGTTCACCCCTCCACTTT. Its protein product is CASSSGQGVGSPLHF.

The chain carries TRBV29-1 and TRBJ2-5, with TRBD1 identical over 8 bases. V lost 8 bases, J lost 2 bases, and 7 bases stayed unmatched. This CDR3 is 13 amino acids long. Germline-derived CDR1 and CDR2 are SQVTM and ANQGSEA. DNA for the CDR3: TGCAGCACCAAGACAGGGGATCAAGAGACCCAGTACTTC. Protein: CSTKTGDQETQYF. Variable domain in full (rest from reference TRBV29-1 and TRBJ2-5): SAVISQKPSRDICQRGTSLTIQCQVDSQVTMMFWYRQQPGQSLTLIATANQGSEATYESGFVIDKFPISRPNLTFSTLTVSNMSPEDSSIYLCSTKTGDQETQYFGPGTRLLVL.

V and J are TRBV6-1 and TRBJ2-7, with 9 nucleotides matching TRBD1. There are 14 residues in the CDR3. Germline values: CDR1 MNHNS, CDR2 SASEGT. Unmatched junction bases numbered 5, after V lost 4 bases and J lost 4 bases. The CDR3 reads CASSGRDRAYEQYF. Written as DNA, the CDR3 is TGTGCCAGCAGTGGCCGGGACAGGGCTTACGAGCAGTACTTC.

The rearrangement links TRBV6-5 to TRBJ1-3; D perhaps matches TRBD1 (5 bases). Trimming removed 6 bases from V and 4 bases from J, with 10 bases in between. This CDR3 region has 13 residues. The germline CDR1 and CDR2 sequences are MNHEY and SVGAGI. Here the CDR3 reads CASRRGSGNTIYF. CDR3 sequence (DNA): TGTGCCAGCAGGCGGGGGTCAGGAAACACCATATATTTT.

This clone has a single count. The chain recombines TRBV21-1 with TRBJ1-3; the listed D gene, TRBD1, was not tested against the DNA. TRBV21-1 is a listed pseudogene. The CDR3 contains 16 residues. The CDR3 spells CASSSCRFYSGNTIYF. The DNA of the CDR3 is TGTGCCAGCAGCTCATGCAGGTTTTACTCTGGAAACACCATATATTTT.

The gene calls are TRBV7-9 and TRBJ1-1, with unresolved D. V was shortened by 5 bases and J by 1 base, with 5 bases between the two germline ends. Per the germline V gene, CDR1 is SEHNR and CDR2 is FQNEAQ (reference sequence). The CDR3 is 12 residues long. This CDR3 is CASSAGNTEAFF. CDR3 nucleotide sequence: TGTGCCAGCAGCGCAGGGAACACTGAAGCTTTCTTT.

CDR3 bases: TGCGCCAGCAGCTTACTATCGGGTTCCGAGCAGTACTTC. Translated: CASSLLSGSEQYF. The chain has TRBV5-1 and TRBJ2-7; D is unresolved. This CDR3 is built from 13 residues. The V and J ends lost 2 bases and 6 bases respectively, with 12 bases between them. Germline V gene lookup returns CDR1 SGHRS and CDR2 YFSETQ.

This clone appeared once. The rearrangement joins TRBV2 to TRBJ2-3; 7 bases line up with TRBD1. The CDR3 runs 14 residues. The V segment lost 8 bases and the J segment 3 bases; nucleotides outside the gene matches: 8. The germline gives CDR1 SNHLY, CDR2 FYNNEI. CDR3 residues: CASDPTGLTDTQYF. DNA of the CDR3: TGTGCCAGCGATCCGACAGGGTTGACAGATACGCAGTATTTT. Complete variable domain (other parts from reference TRBV2 and TRBJ2-3): EPEVTQTPSHQVTQMGQEVILRCVPISNHLYFYWYRQILGQKVEFLVSFYNNEISEKSEIFDDQFSVERPDGSNFTLKIRSTKLEDSAMYFCASDPTGLTDTQYFGPGTRLTVL.

This chain uses TRBV29-1 with TRBJ1-1, with unresolved D. This CDR3 region has 13 residues. CDR1 and CDR2 (germline): SQVTM, ANQGSEA. The V end was cut by 7 bases, the J end by 10 bases, with 22 bases between. The CDR3 sequence: CSAGGFWQLGAFF. Here the CDR3 DNA reads TGCAGCGCGGGAGGGTTTTGGCAACTAGGAGCTTTCTTT.

V and J are TRBV30 and TRBJ2-7; 9 bases are shared with TRBD1. CDR3 length equals 15 residues. Germline CDR1 reads GTSNPN; CDR2 reads SVGIG (reference sequence). The ends lost 4 bases at V and 6 bases at J; junction bases unmatched: 13. The CDR3 nucleotides are TGTGCCTGGAATGTGGGTGGGACAGGGTCGCGCGAGCAGTACTTC. Protein: CAWNVGGTGSREQYF. Full variable domain (outside the CDR3, taken from reference TRBV30 and TRBJ2-7): SQTIHQWPATLVQPVGSPLSLECTVEGTSNPNLYWYRQAAGRGLQLLFYSVGIGQISSEVPQNLSASRPQDRQFILSSKKLLLSDSGFYLCAWNVGGTGSREQYFGPGTRLTVT.

This clone was counted between two and nine times. The chain couples TRBV7-9 to TRBJ2-3; D might be TRBD2 (7 bases). The CDR3 spans 16 residues. Between the trimmed V and J ends, which lost 5 bases and 4 bases, there was a span of 19 bases. Germline assignment: CDR1 SEHNR and CDR2 FQNEAQ (reference sequence). The CDR3 DNA reads as TGTGCCAGCAGCCCCGGCGGGGGCGGGGGTGCAGATACGCAGTATTTT. Translating gives CASSPGGGGGADTQYF. Together with reference TRBV7-9 and TRBJ2-3, the CDR3 gives the full variable domain: DTGVSQNPRHKITKRGQNVTFRCDPISEHNRLYWYRQTLGQGPEFLTYFQNEAQLEKSRLLSDRFSAERPKGSFSTLEIQRTEQGDSAMYLCASSPGGGGGADTQYFGPGTRLTVL.

This chain uses TRBV4-2 with TRBJ2-3, with TRBD2 matching over 7 bases. The CDR3 sequence is 15 residues long. CDR1 LGHNA and CDR2 YNFKEQ come from the germline V gene. V gave up 4 bases and J gave up 0 bases; unmatched junction bases: 4. CDR3 DNA: TGTGCCAGCAGCCCAGCGGGGACTAGCACAGATACGCAGTATTTT. Amino acid sequence: CASSPAGTSTDTQYF.

The rearrangement uses TRBV10-3 and TRBJ1-1; 8 bases are a match to TRBD1. The germline V gene has CDR1 ENHRY and CDR2 SYGVKD. Unmatched junction bases numbered 2, after V lost 7 bases and J lost 1 base. The CDR3 runs 13 residues. The CDR3: CAITGGANTEAFF. The CDR3 nucleotides are TGTGCCATCACAGGGGGCGCGAACACTGAAGCTTTCTTT.

This clone was seen more than once but under ten times. This chain connects TRBV6-6 to TRBJ1-5; 8 nucleotides match TRBD1. The germline V gene encodes CDR1 MNHNY and CDR2 SVGAGI (reference sequence). This CDR3 spans 15 amino acids. Unmatched junction bases numbered 5, after V lost 7 bases and J lost 0 bases. Here the CDR3 reads CASTGQGTSNQPQHF. In nucleotides, the CDR3 is TGTGCCAGCACCGGACAGGGAACTAGCAATCAGCCCCAGCATTTT.

This chain connects TRBV5-6 to TRBJ2-1, with D unresolved. The CDR3 runs to 13 residues. The V end was cut by 4 bases, the J end by 7 bases, with 12 bases between. Germline V gives CDR1 SGHDT, CDR2 YYEEEE. Written as DNA, the CDR3 is TGTGCCAGCAGCACCCTAGGCCAAAATGAGCAGTTCTTC. It encodes CASSTLGQNEQFF.

As DNA, the CDR3 is TGCGCCAGCAGCTTGGCCGGGGAGGGGATCGGTGGCTACACCTTC. Translating gives CASSLAGEGIGGYTF. The rearrangement uses TRBV5-1 and TRBJ1-2; D might be TRBD1 (5 bases). The CDR3 has 15 residues. CDR1 is SGHRS and CDR2 is YFSETQ in the germline V gene. V was pared by 0 bases and J by 7 bases, with 16 bases between.

A single count supports this clone. The chain employs TRBV5-4 and TRBJ1-2, with D maybe TRBD1 (5 bases). Deletions cut 4 bases from V and 5 bases from J, with 15 bases between. This CDR3 region has 14 residues. CDR1 is SGHNT and CDR2 is YYREEE in the germline V gene (reference sequence). In DNA, the CDR3 is TGTGCCAGCAGCAGGCAGGGTGGGGGGTATGGCTACACCTTC. Translating gives CASSRQGGGYGYTF.